These T cell receptor beta chains were read from a single sample in a study of shared clonotypes between healthy human individuals. Assay used: immunoSEQ multiplex PCR; TCRdb lists only in-frame clones, some missing. This sample has roughly 450,000 clones; more than 65% occur once, and the top ten carry roughly 13%. Sequencing was carried out using PBMCs. The receptor set was obtained from a middle-aged woman in good health. Some clones in this sample may be carry-over from other donors' samples. CDR3s include the opening cysteine and the closing phenylalanine or tryptophan. A D gene is named only where the DNA matches it firmly. Not every row has a clone size; where given, it reads once, few, many or a size class.

CDR3 protein | CDR3 DNA | V gene | clone size | D gene | J gene
CASSLEGGQAETQYF | TGTGCCAGCAGCTTGGAAGGAGGGCAGGCGGAGACCCAGTACTTC | TRBV5-4 | once | . | TRBJ2-5
CASSPGLALFEQYF | TGTGCCAGCAGCCCGGGACTAGCGCTGTTCGAGCAGTACTTC | TRBV27 | . | TRBD2 | TRBJ2-7
CASRIVGGRKSWETQYF | TGTGCCAGCAGGATTGTGGGCGGGAGAAAGAGTTGGGAGACCCAGTACTTC | TRBV28 | . | TRBD2 | TRBJ2-5
CASSIDRPGSNYGYTF | TGTGCCAGTAGTATAGATCGTCCAGGGTCTAACTATGGCTACACCTTC | TRBV19 | once | . | TRBJ1-2
CAISERASGNYEQYF | TGTGCCATCAGTGAGCGGGCTAGCGGGAACTACGAGCAGTACTTC | TRBV10-3 | . | TRBD2 | TRBJ2-7
CATVDPNSGNTIYF | TGTGCCACCGTGGACCCAAACTCTGGAAACACCATATATTTT | TRBV2 | . | . | TRBJ1-3
CASSPPGRFTGELFF | TGTGCCAGCTCACCACCCGGGAGGTTCACCGGGGAGCTGTTTTTT | TRBV18 | . | TRBD2 | TRBJ2-2
CASSPARQGFTDTQYF | TGTGCCAGCTCACCAGCGAGACAGGGATTCACAGATACGCAGTATTTT | TRBV18 | . | TRBD1 | TRBJ2-3
CASRGTISDRDLYGYTF | TGTGCCAGCAGAGGAACAATCTCGGACAGGGACCTCTATGGCTACACCTTC | TRBV2 | . | TRBD1 | TRBJ1-2
CASSWGQGGKLFF | TGTGCCAGTAGTTGGGGACAGGGGGGAAAACTGTTTTTT | TRBV19 | few | TRBD1 | TRBJ1-4
CASKSSRSGTAEQYF | TGCGCCAGCAAATCTTCGCGTAGCGGGACCGCCGAGCAGTACTTC | TRBV10-2 | . | TRBD2 | TRBJ2-7
CASSREGGFYGEQYF | TGTGCCAGCAGCCGCGAAGGGGGTTTTTATGGCGAGCAGTACTTC | TRBV4-2 | . | . | TRBJ2-7
CASSSDWGANEQFF | TGTGCCAGCAGCTCAGATTGGGGGGCCAATGAGCAGTTCTTC | TRBV7-8 | . | . | TRBJ2-1
CASRKIGTAYNQPQHF | TGTGCCAGCAGGAAGATCGGGACCGCTTACAATCAGCCCCAGCATTTT | TRBV27 | few | . | TRBJ1-5
CASSRDRAGEETQYF | TGTGCCAGCAGCAGAGACAGGGCAGGAGAAGAGACCCAGTACTTC | TRBV7-7 | once | TRBD1 | TRBJ2-5